This T cell receptor beta chain was retrieved from a study of molecular identifiers for immune sequencing clone quantification. Trimming left V 2 bases short and J 9 bases short, with 8 bases between. Germline lookup yields CDR1 MRHNA and CDR2 SNTAGT. There are 12 residues in the CDR3. TCRdb ran MiXCR on the PCR reads and lists one entry per CDR3 protein. The table shows around 94,000 distinct CDR3 sequences, with 30% to 35% occurring only once. This clonotype turned up a few times. With RNA at 10%, 30% or 50%, naive CD8 libraries came from roughly 18,000 to 920,000 sorted cells. The sample comprised naive CD8+ T cells from blood, with Jurkat cell RNA spiked in. Subset indicated: FACS-sorted CD8+CD4-CCR7+CD45RA+ naive T cells. This sequence was found in a human donor in good health. Some libraries in this study had Jurkat cell RNA spiked in. The rearrangement joins TRBV6-4 to TRBJ2-1; D gene ambiguous. The CDR3 DNA is TGTGCCAGCAGTGACGGTCTCGCTGAGCAGTTCTTC. Its translation is CASSDGLAEQFF.